This T cell receptor beta chain was sequenced during a study of neoadjuvant anti-PD-1 for oral cavity cancer. Assay used: immunoSEQ multiplex PCR; TCRdb lists only in-frame clones, some missing. The table has about 72,000 clones, about 85% seen once. Time point defined: after neoadjuvant nivolumab, at surgical resection. Trimming removed 0 bases from V and 0 bases from J, with 8 bases in between. The length of the CDR3 is 15 residues. Germline V gene lookup returns CDR1 MNHEY and CDR2 SVGAGI. The chain is built from TRBV6-5 and TRBJ1-1; no reliable D call. This specimen consisted of PBMCs, obtained after nivolumab (anti-PD-1) treatment. This clonotype was sampled from a person aged 40 to 85 with oral cavity squamous cell carcinoma. CDR3 sequence (DNA): TGTGCCAGCAGTTACTCGTGGTATGTGAACACTGAAGCTTTCTTT. This sequence encodes CASSYSWYVNTEAFF.